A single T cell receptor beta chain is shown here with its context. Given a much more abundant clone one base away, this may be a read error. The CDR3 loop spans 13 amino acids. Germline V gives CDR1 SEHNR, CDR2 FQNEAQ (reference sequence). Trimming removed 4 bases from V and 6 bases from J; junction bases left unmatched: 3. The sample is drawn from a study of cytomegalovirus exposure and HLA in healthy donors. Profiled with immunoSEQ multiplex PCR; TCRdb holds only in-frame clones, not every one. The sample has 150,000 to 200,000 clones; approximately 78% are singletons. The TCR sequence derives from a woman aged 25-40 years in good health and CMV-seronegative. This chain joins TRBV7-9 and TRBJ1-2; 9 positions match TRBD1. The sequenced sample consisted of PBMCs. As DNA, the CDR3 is TGTGCCAGCAGCTCCGGGACAGGGCATGGCTACACCTTC. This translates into CASSSGTGHGYTF. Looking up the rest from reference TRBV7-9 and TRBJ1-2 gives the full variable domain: DTGVSQNPRHKITKRGQNVTFRCDPISEHNRLYWYRQTLGQGPEFLTYFQNEAQLEKSRLLSDRFSAERPKGSFSTLEIQRTEQGDSAMYLCASSSGTGHGYTFGSGTRLTVV.